This TCR beta chain was sequenced for a study of CD8+ T cells in alopecia areata. Study-level points and caveats: Greater clonality was observed in lesional scalp samples, especially alopecia totalis/universalis, versus normal scalp.

There are 13 residues in the CDR3. Germline CDR1 and CDR2: NSHNY and SYGAGN. V lost 1 base and J 3 bases, leaving 5 bases between the germline ends. Following extraction, RNA underwent reverse transcription to cDNA, which served as the sequencing template. Produced via immunoSEQ multiplex PCR; TCRdb's table is partial and in-frame only. This sample carries about 110,000 clones, none of them present only once. Worth noting for this clone: Its antigen is still unknown. Gene names refer to mouse genes. The read gets to within 4 residues of the CDR3 end, and the germline J gene fills in the rest.

The sequence was obtained from a C3H/HeJ mouse with alopecia areata. The strain's MHC: H2-k. This chain uses TRBV13-1 with TRBJ2-1; the D is unclear. The sequenced sample consisted of lesional skin. CDR3 region: CASSDLVYAEQFF. CDR3 DNA (partial): TGTGCCAGCAGTGATTTGGTCTATGCT.